This passage covers 27 T cell receptor beta chains from one sample sequenced in a study of cytomegalovirus exposure and HLA in healthy donors. PCR was performed using 60 Vbeta and 13 Jbeta primers. Sequencing was performed with immunoSEQ multiplex PCR; in TCRdb, only in-frame clones are kept and a portion is missing. The table shows roughly 100,000 clones, with about 81% occurring only once. Sequencing input: PBMCs. The receptors shown here come from a young man in good health and CMV-seronegative.

V gene TRBV28 combines with J gene TRBJ2-2; D possibly corresponds to TRBD1 (6 bases). CDR3 length: 15 amino acids. V was trimmed by 5 bases and J by 3 bases, leaving 13 bases between them. In germline, CDR1 is MDHEN, CDR2 SYDVKM. CDR3: CASSRPGHYTGELFF. DNA of the CDR3: TGTGCCAGCAGTCGGCCGGGACATTACACCGGGGAGCTGTTTTTT. The whole variable domain, filled in from reference TRBV28 and TRBJ2-2, reads DVKVTQSSRYLVKRTGEKVFLECVQDMDHENMFWYRQDPGLGLRLIYFSYDVKMKEKGDIPEGYSVSREKKERFSLILESASTNQTSMYLCASSRPGHYTGELFFGEGSRLTVL.

The chain is built from TRBV27 and TRBJ2-2; 8 positions match TRBD2. Trimming cost V 4 bases and J 5 bases; bases outside gene matches: 9. The germline V gene has CDR1 MNHEY and CDR2 SMNVEV (reference sequence). The CDR3 is made up of 16 amino acids. This CDR3 reads CASSSSGTRDTGELFF. In DNA form, the CDR3 reads TGTGCCAGCAGTTCCTCCGGGACTAGGGATACCGGGGAGCTGTTTTTT.

Only a few counts were recorded for this clone. In the same sample, other DNA sequences code for this CDR3. V gene TRBV6-1 combines with J gene TRBJ1-4; no clear D gene. V dropped 4 bases and J dropped 4 bases, with 13 bases sitting between them. In germline, CDR1 is MNHNS, CDR2 SASEGT. The CDR3 is 15 amino acids. DNA for the CDR3: TGTGCCAGCAGTGGCCCCTCCGGGTTTAATGAAAAACTGTTTTTT. It codes for CASSGPSGFNEKLFF.

The chain is built from TRBV28 and TRBJ1-2, with unresolved D. The germline gives CDR1 MDHEN, CDR2 SYDVKM. The CDR3 length is 13 residues. Trimming removed 4 bases at V and 0 bases at J, with 6 bases between. The chain's CDR3 is CASSYMANYGYTF. CDR3 coding DNA: TGTGCCAGCAGTTACATGGCTAACTATGGCTACACCTTC.

This rearrangement joins TRBV18 to TRBJ2-3, with a tentative D call TRBD2 (5 bases). The CDR3 runs 15 residues. The germline V gene encodes CDR1 KGHSH and CDR2 LQKENI. Deletions cut 4 bases from V and 0 bases from J, with 11 bases between. CDR3 residues: CASSLHSASTDTQYF. The CDR3 bases are TGTGCCAGCTCACTACATAGCGCAAGCACAGATACGCAGTATTTT. The entire variable domain, with the rest obtained from reference TRBV18 and TRBJ2-3, is as follows: NAGVMQNPRHLVRRRGQEARLRCSPMKGHSHVYWYRQLPEEGLKFMVYLQKENIIDESGMPKERFSAEFPKEGPSILRIQQVVRGDSAAYFCASSLHSASTDTQYFGPGTRLTVL.

The chain joins TRBV9 to TRBJ1-3; TRBD1 might be the D (5 bases). CDR3 length: 16 amino acids. The germline V gene has CDR1 SGDLS and CDR2 YYNGEE. Trimming cost V 4 bases and J 0 bases, with 14 bases left between them. The CDR3 region is CASSPSGGNSGNTIYF. CDR3 sequence (DNA): TGTGCCAGCAGCCCCTCGGGGGGTAACTCTGGAAACACCATATATTTT.

About this clone: Distinct nucleotide sequences in the sample also encode this CDR3. The rearrangement uses TRBV5-1 and TRBJ1-1; TRBD1 agrees at 8 bases. Looked up from germline, CDR1 is SGHRS and CDR2 is YFSETQ. J was trimmed by 3 bases and V by 1 base; bases with no gene match: 2. There are 14 residues in the CDR3. Here the CDR3 reads CASSLTGGDTEAFF. In nucleotides, the CDR3 is TGCGCCAGCAGCTTGACAGGGGGGGACACTGAAGCTTTCTTT.

This clone was seen only once. This sequence joins TRBV29-1 and TRBJ2-1; D may be TRBD1 (6 bases). The CDR3 has 12 amino acids. Germline V lookup: CDR1 SQVTM, CDR2 ANQGSEA. The ends were cut back, 7 bases at V and 12 bases at J, with 19 bases in the middle. CDR3 protein: CSGKPGTSAQFF. CDR3 nucleotides: TGCAGCGGGAAGCCCGGGACATCCGCGCAGTTCTTC.

The sample holds a few counts of this clone. Distinct nucleotide sequences in the sample also encode this CDR3. The chain is built from TRBV6-5 and TRBJ1-6; 10 nucleotides align to TRBD1. J lost 10 bases, V lost 5 bases, and 8 bases had no gene match. CDR3 length equals 15 residues. The germline CDR1 and CDR2 sequences are MNHEY and SVGAGI. Here the CDR3 DNA reads TGTGCCAGCAGTAAAACCGGGACAGGGGAATCACCCCTCCACTTT. Amino acid sequence: CASSKTGTGESPLHF.

The chain carries TRBV19 and TRBJ2-1; maybe TRBD1 (5 bases). Per germline, CDR1 LNHDA and CDR2 SQIVND (reference sequence). The ends were cut back, 8 bases at V and 3 bases at J, with 11 bases in the middle. The CDR3 runs 13 residues. CDR3 DNA: TGTGCCAGTTGCGGAGACAGCTACAATGAGCAGTTCTTC. Its translation: CASCGDSYNEQFF.

This clone was counted a single time. The V gene is TRBV29-1, the J gene TRBJ2-3; 11 bases are shared with TRBD2. Germline CDR1 and CDR2: SQVTM and ANQGSEA. J was trimmed by 6 bases and V by 7 bases; bases with no gene match: 6. CDR3 length equals 13 residues. DNA for the CDR3: TGCAGCGACTTAGCGGGAGGGGTTGATACGCAGTATTTT. It translates to CSDLAGGVDTQYF.

This chain uses TRBV18 with TRBJ1-2; possible D gene TRBD1, 6 bases. Germline CDR1 KGHSH, CDR2 LQKENI. Trimming stripped 1 base from V and 3 bases from J, with 6 bases between. The CDR3 is 13 amino acids. The CDR3 sequence is CASSPQGDYGYTF. CDR3 bases: TGTGCCAGCTCACCACAGGGGGACTATGGCTACACCTTC.

This chain links TRBV7-6 with TRBJ2-1; 7 positions agree with TRBD1. Germline values: CDR1 SGHVS, CDR2 FNYEAQ. V was pared by 4 bases and J by 10 bases, with 7 bases of the junction left unmatched. The CDR3 runs 13 residues. CDR3 nucleotide sequence: TGTGCCAGCAGCTCGGACAGGAGAGCCGAGCAGTTCTTC. Translating it yields CASSSDRRAEQFF.

J is TRBJ2-4 and V is TRBV18; possible D gene TRBD2, 6 bases. The germline V gene encodes CDR1 KGHSH and CDR2 LQKENI. V was shortened by 6 bases and J by 0 bases, with 9 bases between the two germline ends. The CDR3 covers 14 residues. In DNA form, the CDR3 reads TGTGCCAGCTCTCCGGGAGTAGCCAAAAACATTCAGTACTTC. Amino acid sequence: CASSPGVAKNIQYF.

The genes are TRBV19 and TRBJ2-7; perhaps TRBD1 as D (6 bases). There are 14 residues in the CDR3. The germline CDR1 and CDR2 sequences are LNHDA and SQIVND (reference sequence). The V gene lost 5 bases and the J gene lost 2 bases, with 13 bases spanning the gap. CDR3 amino acids: CASSRGGRAYEQYF. In nucleotides, the CDR3 is TGTGCCAGTAGTCGTGGGGGCAGGGCCTACGAGCAGTACTTC.

The chain is built from TRBV18 and TRBJ2-7; 8 bases are a match to TRBD1. CDR3 length: 15 residues. CDR1 is KGHSH, CDR2 LQKENI, per germline. The V gene end was trimmed by 0 bases and the J gene end by 2 bases; junction bases not matched to a gene: 3. The DNA of the CDR3 is TGTGCCAGCTCACCACCGGCAGGGGGCGCCTACGAGCAGTACTTC. Protein sequence: CASSPPAGGAYEQYF.

The rearrangement joins TRBV7-2 to TRBJ1-2; TRBD1 matches at 7 bases. Trimming cost V 8 bases and J 7 bases; bases outside gene matches: 10. The CDR3 extends over 13 amino acids. Germline CDR1 is SGHTA and CDR2 is FQGNSA. Here the CDR3 reads CASSGQPWGGYTF. CDR3 sequence (DNA): TGTGCCAGCTCGGGACAGCCCTGGGGTGGCTACACCTTC.

The V gene is TRBV9, the J gene TRBJ2-2; possibly TRBD1 for D (6 bases). Between the trimmed V and J ends, which lost 0 bases and 1 base, there was a span of 10 bases. The germline CDR1 and CDR2 sequences are SGDLS and YYNGEE. The CDR3 totals 16 residues. CDR3 DNA: TGTGCCAGCAGCGTAGGGGGGCTAAGGAACACCGGGGAGCTGTTTTTT. Its translation: CASSVGGLRNTGELFF. Full variable domain (rest looked up from reference TRBV9 and TRBJ2-2): DSGVTQTPKHLITATGQRVTLRCSPRSGDLSVYWYQQSLDQGLQFLIQYYNGEERAKGNILERFSAQQFPDLHSELNLSSLELGDSALYFCASSVGGLRNTGELFFGEGSRLTVL.

V and J are TRBV6-6 and TRBJ2-1, with D perhaps matching TRBD1 (6 bases). V lost 2 bases to trimming and J lost 5 bases, with 10 bases between them. This CDR3 is 14 amino acids long. Germline V gene sequence: CDR1 MNHNY, CDR2 SVGAGI (reference sequence). The CDR3 DNA follows: TGTGCCAGCAGTTACCGGACAGACCACAATGAGCAGTTCTTC. It specifies CASSYRTDHNEQFF.

The chain links TRBV7-9 to TRBJ2-7; 8 bases line up with TRBD2. V trimming: 4 bases; J trimming: 0 bases; junction bases outside the gene matches: 8. The CDR3 runs to 16 residues. The germline CDR1 and CDR2 sequences are SEHNR and FQNEAQ (reference sequence). The CDR3 here is CASSSGGSGSSYEQYF. The CDR3 DNA sequence: TGTGCCAGCAGCTCGGGGGGGAGCGGGAGCTCCTACGAGCAGTACTTC.

The chain carries TRBV15 and TRBJ2-7; 11 bases are shared with TRBD1. The CDR3 is 16 residues long. With V trimmed by 0 bases and J by 4 bases, 5 bases remained unmatched. Germline V gives CDR1 LNHNV, CDR2 YYDKDF (reference sequence). CDR3 DNA: TGTGCCACCAGCAGAGATTTTGGGACAGGGGGGTACGAGCAGTACTTC. Translated, it gives CATSRDFGTGGYEQYF.

This clone occurred once. The V and J genes are TRBV25-1 and TRBJ2-1; 8 bases fit TRBD2. Germline V gives CDR1 MGHDK, CDR2 SYGVNS. This CDR3 comprises 14 residues. V was pared by 7 bases and J by 5 bases, with 7 bases of the junction left unmatched. The CDR3 nucleotides are TGTGCCAGCATATGGCGGGAGGACGACAATGAGCAGTTCTTC. It yields the protein CASIWREDDNEQFF. The whole variable domain, filled in from reference TRBV25-1 and TRBJ2-1, reads EADIYQTPRYLVIGTGKKITLECSQTMGHDKMYWYQQDPGMELHLIHYSYGVNSTEKGDLSSESTVSRIRTEHFPLTLESARPSHTSQYLCASIWREDDNEQFFGPGTRLTVL.

This clone was observed a single time. The chain combines TRBV29-1 with TRBJ1-1; D possibly corresponds to TRBD1 (6 bases). Germline V lookup: CDR1 SQVTM, CDR2 ANQGSEA. The CDR3 is made up of 15 amino acids. The V end was cut by 6 bases, the J end by 0 bases, with 17 bases between. DNA for the CDR3: TGCAGCGTCGAAAATCCGGACAGATTGAACACTGAAGCTTTCTTT. It specifies CSVENPDRLNTEAFF.

This rearrangement joins TRBV11-3 to TRBJ2-1, with 10 bases that match TRBD2. The CDR3 is 14 amino acids. In germline, CDR1 is SGHNT, CDR2 YENEEA. Losses at the gene ends were 4 bases for V and 10 bases for J; bases not matched to a gene: 7. The CDR3 bases are TGTGCCAGCAGCTCCTCCCGGACTAGCGGAGAGCAGTTCTTC. Protein sequence: CASSSSRTSGEQFF.

The chain combines TRBV29-1 with TRBJ1-5; 7 bases agree with TRBD1. The CDR3 is 14 amino acids. The germline V gene has CDR1 SQVTM and CDR2 ANQGSEA. Germline trimming cut 4 bases from V and 0 bases from J; bases unmatched to any gene: 3. The CDR3 sequence: CSVVEGASNQPQHF. As DNA, the CDR3 is TGCAGCGTTGTAGAGGGGGCTAGCAATCAGCCCCAGCATTTT. Full variable domain (outside the CDR3, taken from reference TRBV29-1 and TRBJ1-5): SAVISQKPSRDICQRGTSLTIQCQVDSQVTMMFWYRQQPGQSLTLIATANQGSEATYESGFVIDKFPISRPNLTFSTLTVSNMSPEDSSIYLCSVVEGASNQPQHFGDGTRLSIL.

In its sample, this clone was seen once. The rearrangement links TRBV28 to TRBJ1-2; TRBD1 matches at 8 bases. This CDR3 has 14 amino acids. V lost 3 bases and J lost 4; bases outside the gene matches: 4. From germline, CDR1 is MDHEN and CDR2 SYDVKM. The CDR3 nucleotides read TGTGCCAGCAGTTTTCGGGACAGGTTCTATGGCTACACCTTC. Translating gives CASSFRDRFYGYTF.

V gene TRBV29-1 combines with J gene TRBJ1-5; TRBD1 is a possible D gene (6 bases). This CDR3 region has 13 residues. Deletions cut 6 bases from V and 0 bases from J, with 9 bases between. CDR1 SQVTM and CDR2 ANQGSEA come from the germline V gene. The CDR3 sequence: CSVQGNSNQPQHF. CDR3 bases: TGCAGCGTACAGGGAAATAGCAATCAGCCCCAGCATTTT.